This T cell receptor (beta chain) is drawn from a study of cytomegalovirus exposure and HLA in healthy donors. As for the study in general: A later analysis reported the same platform for the approximately 110 validation repertoires and the 650 to 750 first-cohort repertoires.

Of note for this clone: Antigen: not known. This CDR3 is also generated by other DNA sequences in the sample.

Sequencing used immunoSEQ multiplex PCR; TCRdb keeps in-frame clones, though not all of them. The sample includes about 44,000 clones, under 95% of them seen just once. The CDR3 totals 13 residues. Germline CDR1 is SNHLY and CDR2 is FYNNEI. V was clipped by 6 bases and J by 3 bases; unmatched bases: 1. Regarding the study as a whole: Reports showed the classifier diagnosing cytomegalovirus status with high specificity and sensitivity. In the 120 validation repertoires, just under 95% of cluster scores exceeded 0, per a later analysis. It was confirmed in vitro that three of the CMV-associated chains were specific for CMV antigens.

This sequence originates from a woman under 30 in good health and CMV-seronegative. Input material: PBMCs. This chain joins TRBV2 and TRBJ2-3, with 9 positions matching TRBD1. CDR3 nucleotides: TGTGCCAGCAGCGGACAGGGGACAGATACGCAGTATTTT. As protein: CASSGQGTDTQYF. Full variable domain (missing parts from reference TRBV2 and TRBJ2-3): EPEVTQTPSHQVTQMGQEVILRCVPISNHLYFYWYRQILGQKVEFLVSFYNNEISEKSEIFDDQFSVERPDGSNFTLKIRSTKLEDSAMYFCASSGQGTDTQYFGPGTRLTVL.